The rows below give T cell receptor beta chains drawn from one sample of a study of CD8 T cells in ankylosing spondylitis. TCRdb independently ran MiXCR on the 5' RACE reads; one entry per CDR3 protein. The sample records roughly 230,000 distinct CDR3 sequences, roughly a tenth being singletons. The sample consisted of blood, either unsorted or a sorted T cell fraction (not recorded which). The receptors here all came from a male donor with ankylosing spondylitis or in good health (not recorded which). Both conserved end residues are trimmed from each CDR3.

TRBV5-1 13 ASSLQDPRTDTQY
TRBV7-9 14 ASSLRQGAQGHKQF
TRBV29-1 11 SVALDRTDTQY
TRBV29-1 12 SVVWDGNTGELF
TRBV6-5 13 ASSYGGAGNSPLH
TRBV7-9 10 ASSAEVNEQF
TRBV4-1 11 ASSQDRVPGQY
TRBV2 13 ASSGPGGPLSTQY
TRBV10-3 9 AISESTEQY
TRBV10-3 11 AIKQGLQETQY
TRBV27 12 ASGPDSSTGELF
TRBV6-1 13 ASSERGAVEDTQY
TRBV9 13 ASSVVGGSYNEQF
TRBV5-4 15 ASSPPLRGSNTGELF
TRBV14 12 ASSQTGGISPLH
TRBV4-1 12 ASSQAGGTDTQY
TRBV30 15 AWSVPSLRRLNTEAF
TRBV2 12 ASSTFRVTDTQY
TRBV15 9 ATSLGSKAF
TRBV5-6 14 ASSLWGAGMNTEAF
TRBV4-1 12 ASSQLPRAGELF
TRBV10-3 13 AISSGTAAGNTIY
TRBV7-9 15 ASSYGPRGPEGNEQY
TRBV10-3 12 AIRPQGAEETQY
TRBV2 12 ASLNAPDDTEAF
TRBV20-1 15 SASPPGGSLKSNELF
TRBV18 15 ASCTRGRGGSYNEQF
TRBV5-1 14 ASSATSGSVTDTQY
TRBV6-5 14 ASRRSSGRAYDEQF
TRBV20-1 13 SARWTGGNTGELF
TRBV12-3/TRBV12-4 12 ASSIGPWNHTAF
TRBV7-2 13 ASSFRLAGRDEQF
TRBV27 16 ASSFSPPGPTSPYGYT
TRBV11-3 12 ASSLVAVSYEQY
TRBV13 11 ASSYPIDNEQF
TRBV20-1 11 SASRVLVNEQF
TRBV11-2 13 ASSLSGMFGNEQF
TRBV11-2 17 ASSPFPTSGTLGTDTQY
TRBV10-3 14 AISGPGQGANYGYT
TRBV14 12 ASSTRTVYNEQF
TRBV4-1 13 ASSQPRDWNEKLF
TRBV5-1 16 ASGPTLRLAANTGELF
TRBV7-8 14 ASSPRDRGLDQPQH
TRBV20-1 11 SASPWSSYEQY
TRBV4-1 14 ASSPTWTVGNYGYT
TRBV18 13 ASSPADSSGNTIY
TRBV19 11 VSPGLLLKPQY
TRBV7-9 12 ASSWGQAVDIQY
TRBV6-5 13 ASSYGGTPGDTQY